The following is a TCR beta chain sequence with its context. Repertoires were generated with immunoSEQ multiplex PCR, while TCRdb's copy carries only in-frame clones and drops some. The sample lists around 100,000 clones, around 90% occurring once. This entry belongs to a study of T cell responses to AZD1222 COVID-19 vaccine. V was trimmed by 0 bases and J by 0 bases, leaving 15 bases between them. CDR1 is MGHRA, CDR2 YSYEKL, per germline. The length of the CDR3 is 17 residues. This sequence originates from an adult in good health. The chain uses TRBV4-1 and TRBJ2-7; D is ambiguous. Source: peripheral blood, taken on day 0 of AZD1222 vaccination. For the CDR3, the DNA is TGCGCCAGCAGCCAAGATGAGTTTCGCGGAAGCTCCTACGAGCAGTACTTC. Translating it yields CASSQDEFRGSSYEQYF.